The sequence of this T cell receptor beta chain was determined in a study of chemoradiotherapy in HPV16-positive cancers. V was pared by 2 bases and J by 4 bases, with 12 bases of the junction left unmatched. The CDR3 has 17 amino acids. Germline V gives CDR1 SGDLS, CDR2 YYNGEE. Repertoires were generated with immunoSEQ multiplex PCR, while TCRdb's copy carries only in-frame clones and drops some. The sample has under 15,000 clones; about 80% are singletons. This sequence was found in a human donor with HPV-associated anogenital cancer. The chain is built from TRBV9 and TRBJ1-3, with 7 nucleotides matching TRBD1. This material was acquired from a patient who underwent chemoradiotherapy. CDR3 DNA sequence: TGTGCCAGCAGCGTTGACTTGGTTGGGACAGCAGGAAACACCATATATTTT. The encoded protein is CASSVDLVGTAGNTIYF.